The 16 T cell receptor beta chains listed next were all sequenced from one sample in a study of T cells in localized non-small cell lung cancer. Sequenced by immunoSEQ multiplex PCR; TCRdb stores in-frame clones only, minus some. This repertoire shows fewer than 90,000 clones, about three quarters found once; its top ten account for about a fifth. The material sequenced was PBMCs, taken before any cancer treatment. The receptors were gathered from a man aged 40 to 70 with stage II squamous cell lung carcinoma.

This chain joins TRBV29-1 and TRBJ2-7; 9 bases map to TRBD1. V was clipped by 2 bases and J by 3 bases; unmatched bases: 2. The CDR3 length is 13 residues. Per germline, CDR1 SQVTM and CDR2 ANQGSEA. CDR3 coding DNA: TGCAGCGTTGAATCGACAGGGGGCTACGAGCAGTACTTC. This translates into CSVESTGGYEQYF.

V gene TRBV11-3 combines with J gene TRBJ2-7, with 10 bases aligning to TRBD1. Trimming cost V 5 bases and J 1 base; bases outside gene matches: 14. Germline V CDR1 and CDR2: SGHNT, YENEEA. This CDR3 spans 18 amino acids. DNA of the CDR3: TGTGCCAGCAGCGACGATACTGCCGGGACAGGGGAATCCTACGAGCAGTACTTC. Its translation: CASSDDTAGTGESYEQYF.

V is TRBV6-6 and J is TRBJ2-7; D uncertain. Germline V gene lookup returns CDR1 MNHNY and CDR2 SVGAGI (reference sequence). Trimming took 6 bases from V and 5 from J, leaving 23 bases between them. This CDR3 spans 16 amino acids. The CDR3: CASSPKVQSRSNEQYF. CDR3 DNA sequence: TGTGCCAGCAGCCCTAAGGTTCAAAGTCGGAGCAACGAGCAGTACTTC.

The J gene is TRBJ1-6, the V gene TRBV5-1; D perhaps matches TRBD1 (6 bases). This CDR3 comprises 18 residues. The V gene's germline CDR1 is SGHRS and CDR2 YFSETQ. V lost 5 bases and J 4 bases, leaving 22 bases between the germline ends. The CDR3 nucleotides read TGCGCCAGCAGTTTAGAACCTTCTACGGGACATTATAATTCACCCCTCCACTTT. Its protein is CASSLEPSTGHYNSPLHF.

The sample holds a few counts of this clone. This rearrangement joins TRBV29-1 to TRBJ2-7; a weak D match, TRBD2 (6 bases). The germline V gene encodes CDR1 SQVTM and CDR2 ANQGSEA. Deletions cut 4 bases from V and 1 base from J, with 11 bases between. This CDR3 region has 13 residues. This chain's CDR3 is CSVAPGLSYEQYF. The CDR3 coding sequence is TGCAGCGTTGCCCCGGGACTTTCCTACGAGCAGTACTTC.

This clone was detected a few times. The gene calls are TRBV9 and TRBJ1-2; D might be TRBD1 (6 bases). The CDR3 contains 14 residues. Trimming stripped 4 bases from V and 2 bases from J, with 12 bases between. Germline V CDR1 and CDR2: SGDLS, YYNGEE. As DNA, the CDR3 is TGTGCCAGCAGCTCCCCTAGGGGGAACTATGGCTACACCTTC. Its protein is CASSSPRGNYGYTF.

The chain carries TRBV7-6 and TRBJ1-4, with D perhaps TRBD1 (5 bases). Trimming shortened V by 2 bases and J by 2 bases, and 24 bases separated the two germline ends. The germline CDR1 and CDR2 sequences are SGHVS and FNYEAQ. CDR3 size: 20 residues. CDR3 sequence: CASSLSYVGQGGSTNEKLFF. The CDR3 region has the DNA TGTGCCAGCAGCTTAAGCTATGTGGGGCAGGGCGGCAGCACTAATGAAAAACTGTTTTTT.

This rearrangement joins TRBV30 to TRBJ2-7, with D tentatively TRBD1 (5 bases). CDR3 length: 14 residues. Germline V gene sequence: CDR1 GTSNPN, CDR2 SVGIG (reference sequence). V shed 3 bases and J shed 5 bases, with 17 bases lying between them. CDR3 sequence (DNA): TGTGCCTGGAGCCAAGGGCAGGGTCGAAACGAGCAGTACTTC. Translated, it gives CAWSQGQGRNEQYF.

This clone was counted a single time. The chain links TRBV7-2 to TRBJ2-7, with D hard to call. The CDR3 totals 14 residues. V lost 1 base to trimming and J lost 0 bases, with 7 bases between them. Germline CDR1 SGHTA, CDR2 FQGNSA. The CDR3 DNA sequence: TGTGCCAGCAGCTTAGATCCAAGCTCCTACGAGCAGTACTTC. Residues: CASSLDPSSYEQYF.

The genes are TRBV29-1 and TRBJ2-5; TRBD1 agrees at 8 bases. V dropped 7 bases and J dropped 4; count of bases not matched to a gene: 8. The CDR3 contains 13 residues. Germline values: CDR1 SQVTM, CDR2 ANQGSEA. CDR3 region: CSAGGQVGETQYF. The CDR3 coding sequence is TGCAGCGCCGGGGGACAGGTAGGAGAGACCCAGTACTTC.

The rearrangement links TRBV9 to TRBJ1-6, with D unclear. The V and J ends lost 3 bases and 2 bases respectively, with 12 bases between them. This CDR3 contains 16 residues. Germline values: CDR1 SGDLS, CDR2 YYNGEE. This CDR3 is CASSGATGTYNSPLHF. The CDR3 region has the DNA TGTGCCAGCAGCGGGGCCACCGGGACCTATAATTCACCCCTCCACTTT.

The chain links TRBV28 to TRBJ2-1; 10 positions match TRBD2. This CDR3 region has 16 residues. Trimming at V came to 8 bases and at J to 9 bases, leaving 16 bases not matched to a gene. The germline V gene has CDR1 MDHEN and CDR2 SYDVKM. DNA of the CDR3: TGTGCCAGCCCCCGGGCCTTTCAGCGGGAGGGCTTTGAGCAGTTCTTC. Translation: CASPRAFQREGFEQFF.

V and J are TRBV5-6 and TRBJ1-1; tentative D call: TRBD1 (5 bases). This CDR3 is built from 15 residues. Germline CDR1 SGHDT, CDR2 YYEEEE. The ends were cut back, 0 bases at V and 10 bases at J, with 19 bases in the middle. The CDR3 sequence: CASSLGSSRGIRAFF. Written as DNA, the CDR3 is TGTGCCAGCAGCTTGGGGTCCTCGAGGGGTATTCGAGCTTTCTTT.

The chain combines TRBV5-8 with TRBJ1-2; D remains ambiguous. The CDR3 has 15 amino acids. V was pared by 4 bases and J by 4 bases, with 17 bases between. Germline assignment: CDR1 SGHTS and CDR2 YDEGEE. As DNA, the CDR3 is TGTGCCAGCAGCCCCCCGGGCAGCGAGGGCTATGGCTACACCTTC. Translating gives CASSPPGSEGYGYTF.

Here the CDR3 reads CASRTGDGNEQFF. The CDR3 bases are TGTGCCAGCAGGACAGGGGATGGGAATGAGCAGTTCTTC. The V and J genes are TRBV28 and TRBJ2-1; 8 nucleotides align to TRBD1. This CDR3 region has 13 residues. Germline V lookup: CDR1 MDHEN, CDR2 SYDVKM. After removal of 6 bases from V and 7 bases from J, the junction contained 5 bases not matched to a gene.

The chain recombines TRBV30 with TRBJ1-1; no clear D. Per germline, CDR1 GTSNPN and CDR2 SVGIG (reference sequence). Trimming removed 0 bases at V and 0 bases at J, with 20 bases between. The CDR3 consists of 18 residues. The DNA of the CDR3 is TGTGCCTGGAGTGTACGGAGGAACTCCCCTAACGTGAACACTGAAGCTTTCTTT. Protein: CAWSVRRNSPNVNTEAFF.